This T cell receptor (beta chain) is drawn from a study of blood T cell repertoires in COVID-19. The wider study: Whether acute or convalescent, the COVID-19 samples came from the United States, Italy and Spain. Sources were T cells, B-cell-depleted T cells, or PBMCs; the material itself was cDNA or gDNA.

With 7 bases removed from V and 7 bases from J, the gap between germline ends came to 13 bases. CDR3 length equals 12 residues. Germline V gene data show CDR1 as LNHDA and CDR2 as SQIVND (reference sequence). As originally analysed: Amplification of reference gene primers provided the estimated nucleated cell counts. The assay was immunoSEQ multiplex PCR, and TCRdb's table has in-frame clones only and misses some. That table supplies the V and J calls and clone size; D and trimming were determined from the DNA. In the table there are some 490,000 clones, roughly 85% of which are singletons. This sequence was found in a human donor in a cohort sampled during active COVID-19. The material sequenced was peripheral blood. This chain connects TRBV19 to TRBJ1-1; D gene unclear. The CDR3 nucleotides read TGTGCCAGTATCCGAGAATGGAGTGAAGCTTTCTTT. Its translation: CASIREWSEAFF.